These 3 T cell receptor beta chains originate from one sample sequenced in a study of T-cell reconstitution after alpha-beta-depleted transplantation in children. TCRbeta library preparation incorporated unique molecular identifiers. Each CDR3 protein gets one entry after TCRdb re-called the PCR reads with MiXCR. There are about 980,000 distinct CDR3 sequences in the sample; about 29% occur only once, and roughly 31% lies in the top ten. The sample consisted of PBMCs, mostly from graft donor cells, taken 360 days after TCRalphabeta/CD19-depleted stem cell transplant. The receptor set was obtained from a boy under two years old who had a stem cell transplant for SCID, so the T cells may come from the graft donor.

This clonotype showed up just a few times. J is TRBJ2-7 and V is TRBV6-2 or TRBV6-3; D possibly corresponds to TRBD2 (5 bases). Germline assignment: CDR1 MNHEY and CDR2 SVGEGT. The CDR3 loop spans 14 amino acids. V was cut by 2 bases and J by 0 bases, with 8 bases left in between. The CDR3 sequence is CASSYPGNSYEQYF. The CDR3 DNA is TGTGCCAGCAGTTACCCGGGGAACTCCTACGAGCAGTACTTC.

This clonotype showed up many times. The chain carries TRBV7-3 and TRBJ2-3, with 8 bases lining up with TRBD1. The junction had 6 bases not matched to a gene; V was cut back by 1 base and J by 9 bases. This CDR3 spans 14 amino acids. The germline CDR1 and CDR2 sequences are SGHTA and FQGTGA. DNA of the CDR3: TGTGCCAGCAGCTTAAGCGGGACAGGAAAGACGCAGTATTTT. It encodes CASSLSGTGKTQYF. The full variable domain, with the rest looked up from reference TRBV7-3 and TRBJ2-3, is GAGVSQTPSNKVTEKGKYVELRCDPISGHTALYWYRQSLGQGPEFLIYFQGTGAADDSGLPNDRFFAVRPEGSVSTLKIQRTERGDSAVYLCASSLSGTGKTQYFGPGTRLTVL.

This clonotype has only a few counts. The chain is built from TRBV14 and TRBJ1-6; D gene uncertain. Germline values: CDR1 SGHDN, CDR2 FVKESK. The V end was cut by 0 bases, the J end by 7 bases, with 10 bases between. This CDR3 spans 15 amino acids. CDR3 amino acids: CASSQDTGWNSPLHF. In DNA form, the CDR3 reads TGTGCCAGCAGCCAAGATACGGGTTGGAATTCACCCCTCCACTTT.